The source of this T cell receptor (beta chain) is a study of blood T cell repertoires in COVID-19. The wider study: Acute-phase and convalescent COVID-19 samples originated in the United States, Italy and Spain. The analysed material was cDNA or gDNA that came from T cells, B-cell-depleted T cells, or PBMCs.

This CDR3 has 13 residues. The method was immunoSEQ multiplex PCR; TCRdb's version includes in-frame clones alone and lacks a portion of them. There are approximately 670,000 clones in the sample; over 80% occur only once, and around 0.3% lies in the top ten. This clone was seen a handful of times. The sequence was obtained from a woman aged 18-29 years with acute or convalescent COVID-19. The material sequenced was peripheral blood. The gene calls are TRBV21-1 and TRBJ1-6. TRBV21-1 has pseudogene status. The CDR3 DNA sequence: TGTGCCAGCAGCTCCCGGACCGGGACACCCCTCCACTTT. Translation gives CASSSRTGTPLHF.